The source of this TCR beta chain is a study of blood T cells in healthy people across ages. The use of a sample-barcoded 5' primer and a J-beta primer mix characterized a second PCR of roughly 6 to 11 cycles. The template-switch adaptor, which had 12 random nucleotides, put a tag on each cDNA molecule. In TCRdb, the 5' RACE reads were re-called with MiXCR into one record per CDR3 protein. The data contain roughly 1.5 million distinct CDR3 sequences, approximately 39% of them singletons. V shed 0 bases and J 8 bases; nucleotides not matched to a gene: 6. CDR1 SGDLS and CDR2 YYNGEE come from the germline V gene. The CDR3 contains 15 residues. Healthy Caucasian individuals from Russia aged 6 to 90 served as donors.

The sample taken for sequencing was blood. The receptor was derived from a woman aged 18-29 years in good health. V gene TRBV9 combines with J gene TRBJ2-1; 9 bases align to TRBD2. CDR3 protein: CASSVGGGRAYEQFF. CDR3 nucleotides: TGTGCCAGCAGCGTAGGAGGCGGGAGGGCTTATGAGCAGTTCTTC. Variable domain in full (rest from reference TRBV9 and TRBJ2-1): DSGVTQTPKHLITATGQRVTLRCSPRSGDLSVYWYQQSLDQGLQFLIQYYNGEERAKGNILERFSAQQFPDLHSELNLSSLELGDSALYFCASSVGGGRAYEQFFGPGTRLTVL.